This is a list of T cell receptor beta chains from one sample in a study of blood T cell repertoires in COVID-19. Produced via immunoSEQ multiplex PCR; TCRdb's table is partial and in-frame only. This repertoire shows approximately 160,000 clones, over 70% found once; its top ten account for roughly 9.2%. Material for sequencing was peripheral blood. The receptors come from a woman older than 75 with active or convalescent COVID-19. The CDR3 runs from the conserved cysteine through the conserved F or W. D genes are given only for firm matches. Size is omitted from some rows. Given values are once, few, many or a class for expanded clones.

V gene	clone size	J gene	D gene	CDR3 DNA	CDR3 protein
TRBV7-2	NA	TRBJ1-5	NA	TGTGCCAGCAGCTTGAATGGCCCCGGGGTGGGTGAGCCCCAGCATTTT	CASSLNGPGVGEPQHF
TRBV3-1/TRBV3-2	NA	TRBJ1-1	NA	TGTGCCAGCAGCCAAACATGGGGGGGGTCGTTAAATGAAGCTTTCTTT	CASSQTWGGSLNEAFF
TRBV20-1	NA	TRBJ1-2	NA	TGCAGTGCGCAGTCAGGGTATGGCTACACCTTC	CSAQSGYGYTF
TRBV10-3	NA	TRBJ1-2	NA	TGTGCCATCAGTGAAGGGGTTTTGGGCTATGGCTACACCTTC	CAISEGVLGYGYTF
TRBV7-2	NA	TRBJ2-3	NA	TGTGCCAGCAGCACCCGACAGTCCACAGATACGCAGTATTTT	CASSTRQSTDTQYF
TRBV11-2	NA	TRBJ2-7	TRBD1	TGTGCCAGCAGCTTCACGACAGGGCCCGTCTCCTACGAGCAGTACTTC	CASSFTTGPVSYEQYF
TRBV6-5	NA	TRBJ1-4	TRBD1	TGTGCCAGCAGTTACTCGTACCAGGGGGAACTGTTTTTT	CASSYSYQGELFF
TRBV6-2/TRBV6-3	NA	TRBJ1-2	NA	TGTGCCAGCAGTTACGGACAGAGATATGGCTACACCTTC	CASSYGQRYGYTF
TRBV19	once	TRBJ1-5	NA	TGTGCCAGTAGTCCCTCGTCGAGTCGGGGTCAGCCCCAGCATTTT	CASSPSSSRGQPQHF
TRBV11-2	NA	TRBJ2-2	NA	TGTGCCAGCAGCTTAGATCCTCCTCCTGGGGAGCTGTTTTTT	CASSLDPPPGELFF
TRBV6-2/TRBV6-3	NA	TRBJ2-5	NA	TGTGCCAGCAGCCGCCCCCACAGGGAGGGGATGGAGACCCAGTACTTC	CASSRPHREGMETQYF
TRBV11-3	NA	TRBJ1-3	TRBD1	TGTGCCAGCACTCCGACAGGGGTGGGCTCTGGAAACACCATATATTTT	CASTPTGVGSGNTIYF
TRBV18	NA	TRBJ1-1	NA	TGTGCCAGCTCTTCCGGGGGGGAGGGCACTGAAGCTTTCTTT	CASSSGGEGTEAFF
TRBV5-8	NA	TRBJ1-6	TRBD1	TGTGCCAGCACCCCTGCGAGACAGGGCCAATCACCCCTCCACTTT	CASTPARQGQSPLHF
TRBV7-2	few	TRBJ1-3	NA	TGTGCCAGCAGCCTGGGCAGAAACTCTGGAAACACCATATATTTT	CASSLGRNSGNTIYF